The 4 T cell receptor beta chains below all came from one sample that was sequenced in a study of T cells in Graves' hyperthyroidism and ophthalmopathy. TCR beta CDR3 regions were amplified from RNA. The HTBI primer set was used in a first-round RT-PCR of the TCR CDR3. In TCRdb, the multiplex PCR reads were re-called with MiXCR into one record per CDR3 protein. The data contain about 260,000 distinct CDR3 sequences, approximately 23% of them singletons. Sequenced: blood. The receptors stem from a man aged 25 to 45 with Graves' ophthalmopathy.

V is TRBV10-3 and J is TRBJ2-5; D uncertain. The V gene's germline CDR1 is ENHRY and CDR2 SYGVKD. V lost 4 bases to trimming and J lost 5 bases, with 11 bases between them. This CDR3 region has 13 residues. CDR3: CAISVGLRETQYF. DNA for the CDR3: TGTGCCATCAGTGTTGGCCTTCGGGAGACCCAGTACTTC.

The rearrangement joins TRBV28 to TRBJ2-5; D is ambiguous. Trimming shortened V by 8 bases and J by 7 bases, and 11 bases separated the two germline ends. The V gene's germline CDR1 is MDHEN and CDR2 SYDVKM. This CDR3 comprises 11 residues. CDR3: CASSIVGTQYF. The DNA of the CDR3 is TGTGCCAGCTCGATTGTAGGGACCCAGTACTTC.

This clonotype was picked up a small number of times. CDR3: CASSENLLDSKNEKLFF. The CDR3 bases are TGTGCCAGCAGTGAAAACCTCCTGGACAGTAAAAATGAAAAACTGTTTTTT. This chain uses TRBV6-1 with TRBJ1-4; tentative D call: TRBD1 (6 bases). Germline V gives CDR1 MNHNS, CDR2 SASEGT. V was pared by 2 bases and J by 5 bases, with 18 bases between. CDR3 length: 17 amino acids.

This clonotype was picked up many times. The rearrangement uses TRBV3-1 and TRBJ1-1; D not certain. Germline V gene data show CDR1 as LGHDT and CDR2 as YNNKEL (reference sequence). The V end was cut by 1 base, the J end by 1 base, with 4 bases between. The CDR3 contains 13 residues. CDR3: CASSQVGNTEAFF. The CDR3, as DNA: TGTGCCAGCAGCCAAGTGGGGAACACTGAAGCTTTCTTT.